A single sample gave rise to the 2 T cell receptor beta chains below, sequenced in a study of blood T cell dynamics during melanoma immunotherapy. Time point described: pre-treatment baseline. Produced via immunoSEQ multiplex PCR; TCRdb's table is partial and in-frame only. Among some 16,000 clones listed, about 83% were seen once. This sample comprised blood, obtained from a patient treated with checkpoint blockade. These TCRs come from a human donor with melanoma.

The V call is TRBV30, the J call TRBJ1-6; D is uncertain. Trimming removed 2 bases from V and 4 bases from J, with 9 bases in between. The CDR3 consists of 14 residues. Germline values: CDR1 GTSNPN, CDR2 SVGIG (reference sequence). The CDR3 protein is CAWSLDIYNSPLHF. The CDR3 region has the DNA TGTGCCTGGAGTCTCGACATTTATAATTCACCCCTCCACTTT.

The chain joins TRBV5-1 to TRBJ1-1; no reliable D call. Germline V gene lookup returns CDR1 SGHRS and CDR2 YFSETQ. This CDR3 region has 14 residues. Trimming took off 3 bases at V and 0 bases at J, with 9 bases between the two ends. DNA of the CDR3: TGCGCCAGCAGCTGGACGGGGATGAACACTGAAGCTTTCTTT. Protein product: CASSWTGMNTEAFF.